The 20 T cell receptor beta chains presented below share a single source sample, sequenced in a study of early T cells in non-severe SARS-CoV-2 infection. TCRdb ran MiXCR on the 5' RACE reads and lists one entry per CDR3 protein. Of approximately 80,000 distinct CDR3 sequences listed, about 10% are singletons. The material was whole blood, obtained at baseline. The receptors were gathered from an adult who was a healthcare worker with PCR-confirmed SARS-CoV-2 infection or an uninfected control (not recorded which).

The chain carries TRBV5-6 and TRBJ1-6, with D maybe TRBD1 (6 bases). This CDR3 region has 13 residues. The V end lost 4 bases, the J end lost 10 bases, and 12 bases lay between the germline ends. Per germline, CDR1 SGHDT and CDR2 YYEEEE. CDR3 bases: TGTGCCAGCAGCGGCAACAGGGACTCACCCCTCCACTTT. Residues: CASSGNRDSPLHF.

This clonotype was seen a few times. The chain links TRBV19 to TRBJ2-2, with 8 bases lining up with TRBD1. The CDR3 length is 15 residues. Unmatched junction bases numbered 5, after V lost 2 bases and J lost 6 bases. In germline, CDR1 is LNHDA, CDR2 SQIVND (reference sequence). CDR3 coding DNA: TGTGCCAGTAGTATACCCGACAGGGGCGCCGGGGAGCTGTTTTTT. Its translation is CASSIPDRGAGELFF.

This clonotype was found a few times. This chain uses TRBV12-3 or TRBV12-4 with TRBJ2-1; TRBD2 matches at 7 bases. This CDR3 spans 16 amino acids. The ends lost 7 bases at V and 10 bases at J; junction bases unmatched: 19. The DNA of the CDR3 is TGTGCCAGCACCCCGCGGTTGGGGCGGGGGAGGAGAGAGCAGTTCTTC. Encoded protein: CASTPRLGRGRREQFF.

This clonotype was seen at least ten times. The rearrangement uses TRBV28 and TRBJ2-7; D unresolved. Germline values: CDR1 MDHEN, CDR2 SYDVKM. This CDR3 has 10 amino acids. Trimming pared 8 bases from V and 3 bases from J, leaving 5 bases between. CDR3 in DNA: TGTGCCAGCGCCCTCTACGAGCAGTACTTC. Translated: CASALYEQYF.

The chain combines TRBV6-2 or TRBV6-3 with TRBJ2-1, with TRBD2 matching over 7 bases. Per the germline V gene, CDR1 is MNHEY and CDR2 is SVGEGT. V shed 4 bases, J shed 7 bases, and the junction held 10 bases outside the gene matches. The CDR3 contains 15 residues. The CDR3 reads CASSFMAGVGNEQFF. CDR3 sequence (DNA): TGTGCCAGCAGTTTCATGGCGGGGGTAGGGAATGAGCAGTTCTTC.

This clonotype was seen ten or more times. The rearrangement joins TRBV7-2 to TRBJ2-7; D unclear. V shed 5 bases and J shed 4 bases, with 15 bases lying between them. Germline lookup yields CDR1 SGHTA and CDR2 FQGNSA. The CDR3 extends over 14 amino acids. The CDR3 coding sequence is TGTGCCAGCAGCCGCTGGACGCAAGGATACGAGCAGTACTTC. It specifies CASSRWTQGYEQYF.

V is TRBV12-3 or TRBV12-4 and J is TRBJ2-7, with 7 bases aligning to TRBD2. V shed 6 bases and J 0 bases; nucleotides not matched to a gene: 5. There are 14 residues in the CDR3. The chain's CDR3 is CASSFGTNSYEQYF. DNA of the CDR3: TGTGCCAGCAGCTTCGGGACTAACTCCTACGAGCAGTACTTC.

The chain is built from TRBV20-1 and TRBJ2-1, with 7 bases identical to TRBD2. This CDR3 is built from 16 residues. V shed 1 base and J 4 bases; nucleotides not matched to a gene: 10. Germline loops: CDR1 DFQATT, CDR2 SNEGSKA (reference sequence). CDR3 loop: CSARAPPASGYNEQFF. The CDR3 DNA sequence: TGCAGTGCTAGAGCCCCTCCGGCTAGCGGTTACAATGAGCAGTTCTTC.

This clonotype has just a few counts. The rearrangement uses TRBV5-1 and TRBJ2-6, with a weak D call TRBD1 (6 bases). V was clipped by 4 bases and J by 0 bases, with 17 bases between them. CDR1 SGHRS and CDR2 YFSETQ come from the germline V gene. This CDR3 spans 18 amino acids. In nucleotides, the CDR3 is TGCGCCAGCAGCCAGATACAGGGCCCCCTCTCTGGGGCCAACGTCCTGACTTTC. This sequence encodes CASSQIQGPLSGANVLTF.

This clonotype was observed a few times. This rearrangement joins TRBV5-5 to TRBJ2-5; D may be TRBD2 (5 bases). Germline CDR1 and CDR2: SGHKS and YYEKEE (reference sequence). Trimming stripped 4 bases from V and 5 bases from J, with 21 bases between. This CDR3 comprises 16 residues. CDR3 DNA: TGTGCCAGCAGCCGCCAACTAGACGACGGGCGGGAGACCCAGTACTTC. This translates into CASSRQLDDGRETQYF.

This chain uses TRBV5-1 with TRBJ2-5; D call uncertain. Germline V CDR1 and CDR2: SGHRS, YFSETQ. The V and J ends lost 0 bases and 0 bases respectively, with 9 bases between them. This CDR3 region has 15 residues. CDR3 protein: CASSLDGRNQETQYF. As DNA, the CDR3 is TGCGCCAGCAGCTTGGATGGCCGAAACCAAGAGACCCAGTACTTC.

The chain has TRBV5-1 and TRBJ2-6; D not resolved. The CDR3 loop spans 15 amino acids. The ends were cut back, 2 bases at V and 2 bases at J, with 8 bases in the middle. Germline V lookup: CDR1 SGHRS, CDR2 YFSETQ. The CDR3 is CASSFGWTGANVLTF. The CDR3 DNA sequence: TGCGCCAGCAGCTTCGGATGGACTGGGGCCAACGTCCTGACTTTC.

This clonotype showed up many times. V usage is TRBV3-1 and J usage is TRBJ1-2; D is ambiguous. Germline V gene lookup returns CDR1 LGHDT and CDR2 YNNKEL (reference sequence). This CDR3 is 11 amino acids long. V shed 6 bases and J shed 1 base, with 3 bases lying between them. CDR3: CASSLNYGYTF. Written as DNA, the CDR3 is TGTGCCAGCAGTCTTAACTATGGCTACACCTTC. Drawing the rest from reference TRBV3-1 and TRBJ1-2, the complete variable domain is DTAVSQTPKYLVTQMGNDKSIKCEQNLGHDTMYWYKQDSKKFLKIMFSYNNKELIINETVPNRFSPKSPDKAHLNLHINSLELGDSAVYFCASSLNYGYTFGSGTRLTVV.

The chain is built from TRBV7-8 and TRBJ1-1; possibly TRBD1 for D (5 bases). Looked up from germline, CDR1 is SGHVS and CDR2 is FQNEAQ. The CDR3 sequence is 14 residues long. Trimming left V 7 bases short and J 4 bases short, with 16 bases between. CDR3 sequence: CASIFQGVSTEAFF. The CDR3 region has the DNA TGTGCCAGCATCTTTCAGGGTGTATCCACTGAAGCTTTCTTT.

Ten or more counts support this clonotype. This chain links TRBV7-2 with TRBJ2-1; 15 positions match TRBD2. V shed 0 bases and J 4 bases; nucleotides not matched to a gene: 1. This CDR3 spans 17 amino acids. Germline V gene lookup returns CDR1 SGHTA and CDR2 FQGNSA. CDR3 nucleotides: TGTGCCAGCAGCTTAGCTGGGACTAGCGGGGGGTACAATGAGCAGTTCTTC. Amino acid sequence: CASSLAGTSGGYNEQFF.

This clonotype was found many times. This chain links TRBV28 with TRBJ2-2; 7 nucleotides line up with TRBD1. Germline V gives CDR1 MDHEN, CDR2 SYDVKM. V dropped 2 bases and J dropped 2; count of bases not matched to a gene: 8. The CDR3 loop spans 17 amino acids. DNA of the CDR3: TGTGCCAGCAGTTTAGGTTCCCAGGGGGTAAACACCGGGGAGCTGTTTTTT. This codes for CASSLGSQGVNTGELFF.

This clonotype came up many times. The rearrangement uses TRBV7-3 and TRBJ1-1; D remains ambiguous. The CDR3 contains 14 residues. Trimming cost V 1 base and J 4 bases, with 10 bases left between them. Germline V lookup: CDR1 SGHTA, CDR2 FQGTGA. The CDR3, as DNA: TGTGCCAGCAGCTTAAGGGTGTTGGGCACTGAAGCTTTCTTT. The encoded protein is CASSLRVLGTEAFF.

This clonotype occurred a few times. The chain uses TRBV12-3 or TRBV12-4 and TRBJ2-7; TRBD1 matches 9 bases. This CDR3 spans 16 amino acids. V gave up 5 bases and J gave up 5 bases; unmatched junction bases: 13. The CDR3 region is CASSPRGQGGSHEQYF. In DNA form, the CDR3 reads TGTGCCAGCAGTCCGCGGGGACAGGGTGGTTCCCACGAGCAGTACTTC.

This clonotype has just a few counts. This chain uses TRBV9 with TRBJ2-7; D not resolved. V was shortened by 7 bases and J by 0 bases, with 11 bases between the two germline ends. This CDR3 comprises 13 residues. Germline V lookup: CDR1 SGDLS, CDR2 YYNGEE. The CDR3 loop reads CASGPNTSYEQYF. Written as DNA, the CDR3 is TGTGCCAGCGGACCCAATACCTCCTACGAGCAGTACTTC.

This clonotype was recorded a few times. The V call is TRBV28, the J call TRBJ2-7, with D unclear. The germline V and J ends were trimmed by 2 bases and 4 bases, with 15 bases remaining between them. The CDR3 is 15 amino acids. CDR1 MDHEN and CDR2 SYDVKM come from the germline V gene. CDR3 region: CASSLRTVGRYEQYF. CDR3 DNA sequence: TGTGCCAGCAGTTTACGGACGGTCGGGCGGTACGAGCAGTACTTC.